This TCR beta chain was recorded in a study of blood T cells in healthy people across ages (dated by TCRdb to between 2014 and 2017). Background on the whole study: In model experiments, template switching captured roughly one uniquely barcoded TCR beta cDNA molecule for every two T cells. The study measured age-related changes in TCR beta repertoire diversity using deep sequencing normalized with unique cDNA molecular identifiers. The donors were split into four age groups: young (average 16 years), middle-aged (39), aged (approximately 60) and long-lived (approximately 80). To avoid experimental bias, donors of different ages were spread randomly across the sequencing lanes. Two additional independent replicas of 1 million unique cDNA reads from the same blood draw were analyzed for two donors (one aged 18 to 30 and one aged 80 or older). General conclusions and limits of the study: Because donor CMV infection status was unknown, age-related changes in expanded clonotypes were potentially confounded. Compared with the aged group, the long-lived group had more naive CD4+ T cells, fewer expanded clones and increased TCR diversity, a pattern suggesting age selection. Conclusive comparison of naive and antigen-experienced compartments was prevented by the profiling of bulk unsorted PBMCs. Total diversity estimates from one million sequenced T cells were considered lower bounds and underestimates. A strong correlation was found between observed TCR beta diversity and the percentage of naive T cells measured by flow cytometry. Observed TCR beta diversity per million T cells fell roughly linearly with age, and a significant reduction was already apparent by age around 40.

The germline V gene encodes CDR1 LGHNA and CDR2 YSLEER. From its cysteine to its phenylalanine, the CDR3 spans 19 amino acids. Only CDR3 DNA remains: 57 bases, in frame from the first base. The donors were about 40 Caucasian individuals from Russia, aged roughly 6 to 100 years, who were systemically healthy. Roughly 10 milliliters of peripheral blood were drawn from each donor into EDTA-treated Vacutainer tubes. Ficoll-Paque density-gradient centrifugation was used to isolate PBMCs, with at least 6.5 million obtained per sample. Total RNA, at least 5 micrograms per sample, was extracted from PBMCs with Trizol reagent. For every donor, flow cytometry on a PBMC aliquot measured the percentage of naive CD45RAhigh/CD27high T cells. With regard to this clonotype: Its target antigen remains unknown. Germline is not matched at one junction end, which may reflect a read error.

Library construction relied on 5' RACE. A second PCR of about 6 to 11 cycles was performed with a sample-barcoded 5' primer and a J-beta primer mix. A unique molecular identifier was introduced onto each TCR beta cDNA molecule by a template-switch 5' adaptor carrying 12 random nucleotides. Each sample yielded at least 3 million CDR3-containing paired-end reads. All of the RNA was converted into first-strand cDNA using the Mint cDNA synthesis kit, with a TRBC-specific oligonucleotide serving as the primer. Following uracil-DNA glycosylase treatment, a first 18-cycle PCR with universal primers M1SS and BC2_uni_R was performed on all cDNA. Under the source paper's analysis protocol: Normalization of each sample was performed by random selection of 1 million high-quality reads, each carrying a distinct molecular identifier. Instead of being binned into consensus sequences, reads that shared molecular identifiers were thrown out. CDR3 identification, clonotype clustering and error correction used MiTCR with a Q25 quality threshold and the strictest error-elimination algorithm. Lower-bound total TCR beta diversity was estimated with a nonparametric unseen species model using Euler transformation. TCRdb reprocessing: public reads trimmed at Q25 with fastp, clones called with MiXCR, in-frame beta chains kept. Identical CDR3 protein sequences are pooled into one entry, listed with their most common genes and DNA. The V and J calls here are based on TCRdb, not the publication. The sample table lists around 1,900,000 distinct CDR3 sequences, 39% of them with a count of one. The ten largest account for under 30% of the sample.

What was sequenced was blood. The chain uses TRBV4-3 and TRBJ2-5; 8 bases in the junction line up with TRBD1. The source is a human donor in good health. The bases read TGCGCCAACAGCCAAGATCAGGACAGGGCAGAGGGGGTGGGAGAGACCCAGTACTTC. Translated, it gives CANSQDQDRAEGVGETQYF.